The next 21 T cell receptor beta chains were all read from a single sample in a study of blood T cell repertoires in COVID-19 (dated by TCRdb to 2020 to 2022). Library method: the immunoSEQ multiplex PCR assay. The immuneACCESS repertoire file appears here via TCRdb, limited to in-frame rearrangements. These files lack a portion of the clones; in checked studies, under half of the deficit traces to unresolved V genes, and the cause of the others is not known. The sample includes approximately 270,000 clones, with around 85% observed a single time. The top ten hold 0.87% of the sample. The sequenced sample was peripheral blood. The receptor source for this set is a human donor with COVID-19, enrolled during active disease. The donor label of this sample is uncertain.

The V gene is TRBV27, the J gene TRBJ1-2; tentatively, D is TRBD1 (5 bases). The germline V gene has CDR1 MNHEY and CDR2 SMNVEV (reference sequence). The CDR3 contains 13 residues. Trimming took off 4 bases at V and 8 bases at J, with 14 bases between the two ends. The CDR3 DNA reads TGTGCCAGCAGTTCCCCGGGGGAGATGGGCTACACCTTC. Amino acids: CASSSPGEMGYTF.

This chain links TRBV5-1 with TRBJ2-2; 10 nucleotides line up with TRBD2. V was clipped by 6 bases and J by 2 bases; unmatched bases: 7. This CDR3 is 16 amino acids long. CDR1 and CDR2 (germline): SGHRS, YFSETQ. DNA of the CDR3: TGCGCCAGCACCCTAGCGGGAGATGGAAACACCGGGGAGCTGTTTTTT. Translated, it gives CASTLAGDGNTGELFF.

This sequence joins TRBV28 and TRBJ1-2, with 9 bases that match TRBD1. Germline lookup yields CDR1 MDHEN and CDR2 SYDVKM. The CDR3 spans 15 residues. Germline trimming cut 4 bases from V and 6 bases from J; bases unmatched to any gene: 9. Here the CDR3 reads CASSSDRDRVHGYTF. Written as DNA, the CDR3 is TGTGCCAGCAGTTCCGACCGGGACAGGGTACATGGCTACACCTTC.

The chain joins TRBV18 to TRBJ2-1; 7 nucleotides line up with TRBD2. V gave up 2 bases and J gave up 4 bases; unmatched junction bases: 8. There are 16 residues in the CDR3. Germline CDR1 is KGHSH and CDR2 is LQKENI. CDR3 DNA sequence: TGTGCCAGCTCACCATCAGGGAGGGTAGGGTACAATGAGCAGTTCTTC. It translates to CASSPSGRVGYNEQFF.

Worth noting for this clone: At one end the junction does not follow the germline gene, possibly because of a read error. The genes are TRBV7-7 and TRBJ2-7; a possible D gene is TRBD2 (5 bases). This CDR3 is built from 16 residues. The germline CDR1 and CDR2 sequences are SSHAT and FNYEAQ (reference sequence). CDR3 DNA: TGTGCTAGCAGCTTAAGCACGGTCCAGGAGGACTACGAGCAGTACTTC. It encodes CASSLSTVQEDYEQYF.

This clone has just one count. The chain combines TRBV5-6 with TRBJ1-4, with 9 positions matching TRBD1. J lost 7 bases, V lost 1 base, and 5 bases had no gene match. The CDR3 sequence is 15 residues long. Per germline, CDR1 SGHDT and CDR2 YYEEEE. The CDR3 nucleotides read TGTGCCAGCAGCTTGAGAGCGACAGGGGGTGAAAAACTGTTTTTT. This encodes CASSLRATGGEKLFF. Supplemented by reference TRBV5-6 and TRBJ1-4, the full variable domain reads DAGVTQSPTHLIKTRGQQVTLRCSPKSGHDTVSWYQQALGQGPQFIFQYYEEEERQRGNFPDRFSGHQFPNYSSELNVNALLLGDSALYLCASSLRATGGEKLFFGSGTQLSVL.

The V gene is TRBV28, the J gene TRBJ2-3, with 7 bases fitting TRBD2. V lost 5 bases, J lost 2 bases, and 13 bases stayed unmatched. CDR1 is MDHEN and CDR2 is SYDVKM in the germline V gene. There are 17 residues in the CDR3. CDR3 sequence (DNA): TGTGCCAGCAGTAAAATGACCCTAGCGGCCTACACAGATACGCAGTATTTT. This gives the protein CASSKMTLAAYTDTQYF.

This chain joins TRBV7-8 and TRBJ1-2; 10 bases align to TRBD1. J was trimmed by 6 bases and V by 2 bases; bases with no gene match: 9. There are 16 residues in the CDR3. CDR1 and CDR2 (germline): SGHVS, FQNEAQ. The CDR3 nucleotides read TGTGCCAGCAGCTTATATGGAGACAGGGGGCTTGATGGCTACACCTTC. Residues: CASSLYGDRGLDGYTF. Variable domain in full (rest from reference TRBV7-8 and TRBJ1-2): GAGVSQSPRYKVAKRGQDVALRCDPISGHVSLFWYQQALGQGPEFLTYFQNEAQLDKSGLPSDRFFAERPEGSVSTLKIQRTQQEDSAVYLCASSLYGDRGLDGYTFGSGTRLTVV.

Here the CDR3 DNA reads TGTGCCAGCAGCACTTACAGGGGGCGGGGTGAAAAACTGTTTTTT. Residues: CASSTYRGRGEKLFF. The chain is built from TRBV7-9 and TRBJ1-4; 9 nucleotides line up with TRBD1. Germline CDR1 is SEHNR and CDR2 is FQNEAQ (reference sequence). The CDR3 extends over 15 amino acids. V lost 5 bases, J lost 7 bases, and 8 bases stayed unmatched.

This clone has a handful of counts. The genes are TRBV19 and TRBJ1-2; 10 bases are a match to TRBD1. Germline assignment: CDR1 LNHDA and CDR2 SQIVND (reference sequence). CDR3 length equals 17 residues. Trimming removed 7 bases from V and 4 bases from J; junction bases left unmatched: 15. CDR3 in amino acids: CASTPGTGVSRSYGYTF. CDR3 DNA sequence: TGTGCCAGTACCCCCGGGACAGGGGTTTCCAGGTCCTATGGCTACACCTTC.

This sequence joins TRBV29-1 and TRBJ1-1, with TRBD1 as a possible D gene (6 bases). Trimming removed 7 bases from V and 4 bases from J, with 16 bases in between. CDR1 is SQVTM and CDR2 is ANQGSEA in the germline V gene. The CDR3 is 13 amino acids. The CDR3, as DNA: TGCAGCGGTCAACAGGGTGGGGTCACTGAAGCTTTCTTT. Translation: CSGQQGGVTEAFF. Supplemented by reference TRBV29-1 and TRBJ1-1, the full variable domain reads SAVISQKPSRDICQRGTSLTIQCQVDSQVTMMFWYRQQPGQSLTLIATANQGSEATYESGFVIDKFPISRPNLTFSTLTVSNMSPEDSSIYLCSGQQGGVTEAFFGQGTRLTVV.

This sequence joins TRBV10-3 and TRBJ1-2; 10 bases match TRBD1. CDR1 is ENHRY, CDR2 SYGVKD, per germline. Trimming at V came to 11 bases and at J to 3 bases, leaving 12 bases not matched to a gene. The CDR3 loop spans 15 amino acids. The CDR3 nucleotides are TGTGCCTATAGTGACAGGGGGCGGTGGGACTATGGCTACACCTTC. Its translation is CAYSDRGRWDYGYTF.

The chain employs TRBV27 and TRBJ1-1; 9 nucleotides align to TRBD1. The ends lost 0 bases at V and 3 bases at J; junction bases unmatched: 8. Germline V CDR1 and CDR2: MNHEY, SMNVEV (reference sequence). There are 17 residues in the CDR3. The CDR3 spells CASSLSGTGFRDTEAFF. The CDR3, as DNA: TGTGCCAGCAGTTTATCTGGGACAGGGTTTAGGGACACTGAAGCTTTCTTT.

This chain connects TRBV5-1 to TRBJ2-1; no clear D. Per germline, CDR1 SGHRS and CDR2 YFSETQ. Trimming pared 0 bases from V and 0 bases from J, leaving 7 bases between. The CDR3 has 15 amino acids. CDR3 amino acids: CASSLESSSYNEQFF. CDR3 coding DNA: TGCGCCAGCAGCTTGGAGTCTAGCTCCTACAATGAGCAGTTCTTC.

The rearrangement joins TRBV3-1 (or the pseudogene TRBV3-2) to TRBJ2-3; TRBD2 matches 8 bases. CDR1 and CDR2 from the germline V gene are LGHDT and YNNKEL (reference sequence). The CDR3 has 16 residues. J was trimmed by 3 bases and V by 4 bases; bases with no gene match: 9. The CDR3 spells CASSPGWASGTDTQYF. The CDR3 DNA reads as TGTGCCAGCAGCCCTGGTTGGGCTAGCGGGACAGATACGCAGTATTTT.

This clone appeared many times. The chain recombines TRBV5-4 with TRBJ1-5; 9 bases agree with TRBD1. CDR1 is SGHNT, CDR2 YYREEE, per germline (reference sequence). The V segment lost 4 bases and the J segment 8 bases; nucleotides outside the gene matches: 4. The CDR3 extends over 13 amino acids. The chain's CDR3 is CASSQGQGKPQHF. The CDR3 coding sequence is TGTGCCAGCAGCCAGGGACAGGGAAAGCCCCAGCATTTT.

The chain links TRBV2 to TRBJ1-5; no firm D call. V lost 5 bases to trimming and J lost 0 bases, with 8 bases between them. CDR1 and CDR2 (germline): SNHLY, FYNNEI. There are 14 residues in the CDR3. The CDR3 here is CASSLLYSNQPQHF. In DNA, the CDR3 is TGTGCCAGCAGTTTGCTCTATAGCAATCAGCCCCAGCATTTT.

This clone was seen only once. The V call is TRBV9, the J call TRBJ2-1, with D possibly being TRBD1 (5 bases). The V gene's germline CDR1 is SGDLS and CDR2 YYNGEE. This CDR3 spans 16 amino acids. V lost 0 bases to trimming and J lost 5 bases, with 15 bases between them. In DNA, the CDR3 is TGTGCCAGCAGCGTAGAATGGGGCCCAAGGAACAATGAGCAGTTCTTC. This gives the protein CASSVEWGPRNNEQFF.

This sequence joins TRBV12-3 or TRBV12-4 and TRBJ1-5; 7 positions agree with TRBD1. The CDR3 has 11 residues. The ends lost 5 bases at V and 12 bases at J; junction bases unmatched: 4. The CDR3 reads CASSPGTDQHF. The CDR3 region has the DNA TGTGCCAGCAGTCCGGGGACAGACCAGCATTTT.

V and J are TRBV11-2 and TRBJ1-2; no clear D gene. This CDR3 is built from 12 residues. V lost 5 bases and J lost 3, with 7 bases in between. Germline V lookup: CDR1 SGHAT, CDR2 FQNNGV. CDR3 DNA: TGTGCCAGCAGCCATCATGACTATGGCTACACCTTC. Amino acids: CASSHHDYGYTF.

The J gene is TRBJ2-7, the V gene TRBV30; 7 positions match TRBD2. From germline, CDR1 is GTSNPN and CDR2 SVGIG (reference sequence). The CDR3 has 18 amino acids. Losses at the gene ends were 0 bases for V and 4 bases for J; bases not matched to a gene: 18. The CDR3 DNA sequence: TGTGCCTGGAGTGTCCGAACGCGGGGGAGGCCAAGGATGTACGAGCAGTACTTC. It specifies CAWSVRTRGRPRMYEQYF.